The clone carrying this T cell receptor beta chain has a handful of counts. What it recognizes is unknown. The sample originates from a study of cytomegalovirus exposure and HLA in healthy donors. Findings and caveats of the study: A prior analysis recorded that most TCR beta V segments were productive about 87% or about 30% of the time. Later analysis identified several of the most significant clusters that appeared linked to common viral pathogens.

Germline values: CDR1 MDHEN, CDR2 SYDVKM. V was clipped by 6 bases and J by 3 bases, with 14 bases between them. The CDR3 has 14 residues. It was with 60 Vbeta and 13 Jbeta primers that the PCR ran. The protocol was immunoSEQ multiplex PCR, while the TCRdb copy is restricted to in-frame clones and leaves out a portion. This table holds about 59,000 clones, less than 85% found once. This chain uses TRBV28 with TRBJ1-2; possible D gene TRBD1, 6 bases. Sequencing was done on a sample of PBMCs. The receptor's source is a man aged 30 to 45 in good health and CMV-seropositive. The CDR3 here is CASSHEQGYYGYTF. CDR3 sequence (DNA): TGTGCCAGCAGCCACGAGCAGGGGTACTATGGCTACACCTTC.